The sequence of this T cell receptor beta chain was determined in a study of T cell changes during pregnancy in multiple sclerosis. This CDR3 region has 16 residues. V was cut by 4 bases and J by 0 bases, with 13 bases left in between. Germline values: CDR1 SNHLY, CDR2 FYNNEI. The protocol was immunoSEQ multiplex PCR, while the TCRdb copy is restricted to in-frame clones and leaves out a portion. The sample lists some 52,000 clones, 85% to 95% seen once, with 0.25% in the top ten. V is TRBV2 and J is TRBJ1-3; no clear D. The source material was CD4+ T cells from peripheral blood mononuclear cells, sampled in the third trimester of pregnancy. This TCR was sampled from a female donor with multiple sclerosis, enrolled in a pregnancy study. Here the CDR3 DNA reads TGTGCCAGCAGTGCGGCAGGAACTTACTCTGGAAACACCATATATTTT. Protein: CASSAAGTYSGNTIYF.